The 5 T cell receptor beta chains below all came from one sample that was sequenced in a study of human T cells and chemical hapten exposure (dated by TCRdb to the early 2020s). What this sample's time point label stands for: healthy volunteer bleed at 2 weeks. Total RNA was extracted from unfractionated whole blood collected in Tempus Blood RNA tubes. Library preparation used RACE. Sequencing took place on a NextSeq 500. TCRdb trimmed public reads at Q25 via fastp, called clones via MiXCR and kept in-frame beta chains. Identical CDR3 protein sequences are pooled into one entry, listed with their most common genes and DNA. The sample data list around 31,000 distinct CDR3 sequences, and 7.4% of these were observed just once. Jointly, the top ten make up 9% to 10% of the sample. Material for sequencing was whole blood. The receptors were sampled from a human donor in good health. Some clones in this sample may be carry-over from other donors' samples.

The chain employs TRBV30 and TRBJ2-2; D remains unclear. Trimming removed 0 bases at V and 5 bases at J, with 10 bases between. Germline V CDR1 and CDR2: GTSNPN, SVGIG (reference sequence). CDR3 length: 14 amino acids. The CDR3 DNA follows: TGTGCCTGGAGTGTACAATTGGGGACCGGGGAGCTGTTTTTT. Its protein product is CAWSVQLGTGELFF.

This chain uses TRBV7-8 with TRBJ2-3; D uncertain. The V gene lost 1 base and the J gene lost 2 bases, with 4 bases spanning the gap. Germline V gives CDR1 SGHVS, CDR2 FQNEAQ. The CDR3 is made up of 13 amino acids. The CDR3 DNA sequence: TGTGCCAGCAGCTTAGGCATCACAGATACGCAGTATTTT. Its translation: CASSLGITDTQYF.

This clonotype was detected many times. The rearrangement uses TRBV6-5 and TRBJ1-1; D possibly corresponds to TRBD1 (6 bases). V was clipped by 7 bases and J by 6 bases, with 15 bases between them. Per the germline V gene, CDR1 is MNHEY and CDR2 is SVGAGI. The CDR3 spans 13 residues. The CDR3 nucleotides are TGTGCCAGCACTCTTTCGGACAGTTCTGAAGCTTTCTTT. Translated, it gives CASTLSDSSEAFF.

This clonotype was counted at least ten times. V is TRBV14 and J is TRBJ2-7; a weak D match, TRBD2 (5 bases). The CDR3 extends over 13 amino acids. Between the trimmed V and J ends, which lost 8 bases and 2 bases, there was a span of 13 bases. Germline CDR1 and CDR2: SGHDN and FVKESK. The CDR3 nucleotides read TGTGCCAGCGGTCCCGGAGGTGCCTACGAGCAGTACTTC. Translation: CASGPGGAYEQYF.

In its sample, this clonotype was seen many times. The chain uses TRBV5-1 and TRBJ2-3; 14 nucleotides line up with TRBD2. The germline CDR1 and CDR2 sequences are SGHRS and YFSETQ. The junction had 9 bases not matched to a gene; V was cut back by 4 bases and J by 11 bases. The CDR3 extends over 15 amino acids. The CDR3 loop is CASSPVGTSGGEQYF. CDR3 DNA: TGCGCCAGCAGCCCGGTAGGGACTAGCGGGGGAGAGCAGTATTTT.